These T cell receptor beta chains were read from a single sample in a study of T cell responses to AZD1222 COVID-19 vaccine. TCRdb's table, derived via immunoSEQ multiplex PCR, lists solely in-frame clones and lacks some. The sample carries tens of thousands of clones, 87% recorded once. The sequencing used peripheral blood, collected on day 0 of AZD1222 vaccination. The receptors were sampled from an adult in good health. Both conserved end residues are part of each CDR3. The D gene is left open where the match is weak. Rows give clone size only sometimes, using once, few, many, or a class for an expanded clone.

cdr3_length	d_call	clone_size	v_call	j_call	cdr3_aa	cdr3_nt
13	.	many	TRBV18	TRBJ1-2	CASSPDDNYGYTF	TGTGCCAGCTCACCAGACGATAACTATGGCTACACCTTC
13	.	.	TRBV7-3	TRBJ1-1	CASSLGENTEAFF	TGTGCCAGCAGCTTAGGGGAGAACACTGAAGCTTTCTTT
13	.	.	TRBV9	TRBJ2-5	CASSVAGRETQYF	TGTGCCAGCAGCGTAGCAGGAAGGGAGACCCAGTACTTC
16	.	.	TRBV5-8	TRBJ2-3	CASSLELESVPDTQYF	TGTGCCAGCAGCTTGGAACTGGAGAGCGTGCCAGATACGCAGTATTTT
11	.	.	TRBV29-1	TRBJ2-7	CSVSGGGEQYF	TGCAGCGTTTCAGGGGGAGGCGAGCAGTACTTC
15	TRBD2	.	TRBV10-2	TRBJ2-1	CASSELGGTYNEQFF	TGCGCCAGCAGTGAGCTGGGAGGGACCTACAATGAGCAGTTCTTC
12	.	.	TRBV30	TRBJ2-7	CAWNLNPDEQYF	TGTGCCTGGAATTTAAACCCCGACGAGCAGTACTTC
13	.	.	TRBV12-3/TRBV12-4	TRBJ1-6	CASRSAGYDNLHF	TGTGCCAGCAGGTCCGCAGGGTACGATAACCTCCACTTT
16	.	.	TRBV19	TRBJ1-1	CASSIRQDRQNTEAFF	TGTGCCAGTAGTATTCGACAGGATAGACAGAACACTGAAGCTTTCTTT
11	TRBD2	.	TRBV6-2/TRBV6-3	TRBJ2-7	CASSLAGEQYF	TGTGCCAGCAGTCTAGCGGGGGAGCAGTACTTC
15	TRBD2	.	TRBV27	TRBJ2-3	CASGTSGNRADTQYF	TGTGCCTCGGGGACTAGCGGGAATCGCGCAGATACGCAGTATTTT
12	.	once	TRBV30	TRBJ1-5	CAWSDGEEAQHF	TGTGCCTGGAGTGACGGGGAGGAGGCCCAGCATTTT
18	.	.	TRBV19	TRBJ2-6	CASLGGRSADSGANVLTF	TGTGCCAGCCTCGGTGGGAGGTCGGCCGATTCTGGGGCCAACGTCCTGACTTTC
13	.	.	TRBV18	TRBJ2-7	CASSSEQGLEQYF	TGTGCCAGCTCATCGGAGCAGGGCCTCGAGCAGTACTTC
14	.	.	TRBV11-2	TRBJ1-1	CASSLDRLPTEAFF	TGTGCCAGCAGCTTAGATCGACTCCCCACTGAAGCTTTCTTT
15	.	.	TRBV6-6	TRBJ2-5	CASSPDSYTSGTQYF	TGTGCCAGCAGTCCGGACAGTTACACGAGTGGGACCCAGTACTTC
16	.	.	TRBV18	TRBJ1-4	CASSPMAASTGEKLFF	TGTGCCAGCTCACCCATGGCTGCGTCCACGGGTGAAAAACTGTTTTTT
16	.	.	TRBV5-1	TRBJ1-4	CASSLPLTRGDEKLFF	TGCGCCAGCAGCTTACCACTGACCCGGGGGGATGAAAAACTGTTTTTT
15	.	.	TRBV4-3	TRBJ1-1	CASSQELLIITEAFF	TGCGCCAGCAGCCAAGAGCTCCTAATTATCACTGAAGCTTTCTTT
16	.	.	TRBV2	TRBJ2-4	CASTSPDNLAKNIQYF	TGTGCCAGCACCTCCCCGGACAACCTAGCCAAAAACATTCAGTACTTC
15	.	.	TRBV5-1	TRBJ1-1	CASSTNRVSNTEAFF	TGCGCCAGCAGCACAAACAGGGTTTCGAACACTGAAGCTTTCTTT
16	.	.	TRBV27	TRBJ1-5	CASSPLQGYSNQPQHF	TGTGCCAGCAGTCCACTACAGGGCTATAGCAATCAGCCCCAGCATTTT
14	.	.	TRBV10-1	TRBJ1-3	CASSDPPKGNTIYF	TGCGCCAGCAGTGACCCCCCCAAAGGAAACACCATATATTTT
14	TRBD1	.	TRBV19	TRBJ2-1	CASIRDRANNEQFF	TGTGCCAGTATTCGGGACAGGGCCAACAATGAGCAGTTCTTC
15	.	once	TRBV9	TRBJ1-6	CASSAAGARNSPLHF	TGTGCCAGCAGCGCAGCGGGGGCCCGGAATTCACCCCTCCACTTT
16	.	.	TRBV7-9	TRBJ2-1	CASSSHSGRSYNEQFF	TGTGCCAGCAGCTCTCATTCAGGCCGCTCCTACAATGAGCAGTTCTTC
14	TRBD2	.	TRBV20-1	TRBJ2-5	CSASRPGTSGTQYF	TGCAGTGCTAGTCGTCCCGGGACTAGCGGGACCCAGTACTTC
16	TRBD1	.	TRBV7-2	TRBJ1-6	CASSLAWTGGNSPLHF	TGTGCCAGCAGCTTAGCGTGGACAGGGGGAAATTCACCCCTCCACTTT
14	.	.	TRBV2	TRBJ1-5	CASSDGLEVQPQHF	TGTGCCAGCAGTGATGGGCTAGAGGTTCAGCCCCAGCATTTT
15	TRBD2	.	TRBV11-3	TRBJ2-1	CASSRAGLSYNEQFF	TGTGCCAGCAGCCGAGCGGGGTTATCCTACAATGAGCAGTTCTTC
15	TRBD1	.	TRBV2	TRBJ1-5	CASSAGTGGFQPQHF	TGTGCCAGCAGTGCCGGGACAGGGGGCTTTCAGCCCCAGCATTTT
14	.	.	TRBV11-2	TRBJ1-1	CASSLSRQNTEAFF	TGTGCCAGCAGCTTATCCAGACAGAACACTGAAGCTTTCTTT
17	TRBD2	.	TRBV15	TRBJ2-5	CATSRGGRTSGEETQYF	TGTGCCACCAGCAGAGGTGGCCGGACTAGCGGGGAGGAGACCCAGTACTTC
16	.	.	TRBV24-1	TRBJ1-5	CATSESVMGRAQPQHF	TGTGCCACCAGTGAATCCGTAATGGGGAGGGCGCAGCCCCAGCATTTT
15	TRBD1	.	TRBV27	TRBJ1-6	CASSPTGEGRSPLHF	TGTGCCAGCAGTCCCACAGGGGAGGGACGTTCACCCCTCCACTTT
14	TRBD1	.	TRBV6-1	TRBJ1-2	CASRTGVGNYGYTF	TGTGCCAGCAGGACAGGGGTCGGCAACTATGGCTACACCTTC
13	.	.	TRBV6-6	TRBJ1-3	CASIHSSGNTIYF	TGTGCCAGCATTCATAGCTCTGGAAACACCATATATTTT
15	TRBD2	.	TRBV5-4	TRBJ2-7	CASSPRTSGIYEQYF	TGTGCCAGCAGCCCACGGACTAGCGGGATCTACGAGCAGTACTTC
8	.	.	TRBV9	TRBJ2-6	CAPYVLTF	TGTGCCCCTTACGTCCTGACTTTC
14	.	.	TRBV7-9	TRBJ1-2	CASSDARGGYGYTF	TGTGCCAGCAGCGATGCTAGGGGCGGCTATGGCTACACCTTC
15	TRBD2	.	TRBV27	TRBJ2-1	CASSSGTSRLNEQFF	TGTGCCAGCAGTTCCGGGACTAGCAGACTCAATGAGCAGTTCTTC
13	.	.	TRBV2	TRBJ1-1	CASSQGGNTEAFF	TGTGCCAGCAGTCAGGGAGGGAACACTGAAGCTTTCTTT
15	.	.	TRBV6-5	TRBJ1-6	CASSYSMGTNSPLHF	TGTGCCAGCAGTTACTCGATGGGGACTAATTCACCCCTCCACTTT
13	.	.	TRBV6-5	TRBJ1-5	CASRYQEGQPQHF	TGTGCCAGCAGGTACCAGGAAGGCCAGCCCCAGCATTTT
14	.	once	TRBV11-3	TRBJ1-6	CASSPLTRGSPLHF	TGTGCCAGCAGCCCGTTGACGCGGGGATCACCCCTCCACTTT
14	.	.	TRBV19	TRBJ2-7	CASSTRQRRHEQYF	TGTGCCAGTAGTACCAGACAGCGGAGGCACGAGCAGTACTTC
14	.	once	TRBV5-8	TRBJ2-1	CASTKGEGYNEQFF	TGTGCCAGCACCAAAGGCGAGGGCTACAATGAGCAGTTCTTC
16	TRBD1	.	TRBV4-3	TRBJ1-2	CASSQEWGQGNYGYTF	TGCGCCAGCAGCCAAGAGTGGGGACAGGGAAACTATGGCTACACCTTC
16	TRBD1	.	TRBV7-9	TRBJ1-1	CASSLTSGTGGTEAFF	TGTGCCAGCAGCTTAACCTCCGGGACAGGGGGCACTGAAGCTTTCTTT
13	.	.	TRBV30	TRBJ1-2	CAWSVLLRDGYTF	TGTGCCTGGAGTGTGCTTCTTCGGGACGGCTACACCTTC
14	.	.	TRBV28	TRBJ1-2	CASRLEQPNYGYTF	TGTGCCAGCAGGCTAGAACAGCCTAACTATGGCTACACCTTC
13	.	.	TRBV11-3	TRBJ2-5	CASSLTGSETQYF	TGTGCCAGCAGCTTAACCGGGAGTGAGACCCAGTACTTC
15	TRBD2	once	TRBV18	TRBJ2-1	CASSPAGEGSDEQFF	TGTGCCAGCTCCCCAGCGGGGGAGGGATCGGATGAGCAGTTCTTC
16	TRBD1	.	TRBV5-1	TRBJ1-6	CASSLSQGGRNSPLHF	TGCGCCAGCAGCCTTTCACAGGGGGGACGTAATTCACCCCTCCACTTT